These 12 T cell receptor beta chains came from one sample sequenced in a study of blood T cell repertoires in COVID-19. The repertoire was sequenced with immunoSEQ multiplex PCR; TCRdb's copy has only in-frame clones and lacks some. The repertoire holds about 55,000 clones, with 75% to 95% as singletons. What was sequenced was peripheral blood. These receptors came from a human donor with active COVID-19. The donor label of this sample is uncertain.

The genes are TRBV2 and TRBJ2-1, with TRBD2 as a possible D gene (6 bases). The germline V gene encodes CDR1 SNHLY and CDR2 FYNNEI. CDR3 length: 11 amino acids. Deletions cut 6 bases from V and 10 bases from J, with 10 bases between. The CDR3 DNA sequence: TGTGCCAGCAGACTAGCACGCGAGCAGTTCTTC. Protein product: CASRLAREQFF.

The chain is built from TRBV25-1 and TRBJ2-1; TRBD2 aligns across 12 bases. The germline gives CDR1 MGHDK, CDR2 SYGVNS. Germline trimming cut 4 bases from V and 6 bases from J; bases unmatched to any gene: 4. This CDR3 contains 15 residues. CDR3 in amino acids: CASSATSGRPNEQFF. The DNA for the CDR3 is TGTGCCAGCAGTGCCACTAGCGGGAGGCCCAATGAGCAGTTCTTC.

CDR3 region: CASSYSTGLNTEAFF. DNA of the CDR3: TGTGCCAGCAGCTACTCGACAGGGTTGAACACTGAAGCTTTCTTT. The chain joins TRBV7-2 to TRBJ1-1; 7 bases fit TRBD1. The CDR3 is made up of 15 amino acids. From germline, CDR1 is SGHTA and CDR2 FQGNSA. V was clipped by 4 bases and J by 0 bases; unmatched bases: 5. Drawing the rest from reference TRBV7-2 and TRBJ1-1, the complete variable domain is GAGVSQSPSNKVTEKGKDVELRCDPISGHTALYWYRQSLGQGLEFLIYFQGNSAPDKSGLPSDRFSAERTGGSVSTLTIQRTQQEDSAVYLCASSYSTGLNTEAFFGQGTRLTVV.

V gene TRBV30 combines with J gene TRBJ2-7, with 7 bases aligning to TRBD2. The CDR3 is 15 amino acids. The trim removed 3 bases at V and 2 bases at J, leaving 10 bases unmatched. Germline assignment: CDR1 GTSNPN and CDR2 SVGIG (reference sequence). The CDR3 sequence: CAWSPRGDYPYEQYF. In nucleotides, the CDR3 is TGTGCCTGGAGCCCCCGCGGGGACTACCCCTACGAGCAGTACTTC.

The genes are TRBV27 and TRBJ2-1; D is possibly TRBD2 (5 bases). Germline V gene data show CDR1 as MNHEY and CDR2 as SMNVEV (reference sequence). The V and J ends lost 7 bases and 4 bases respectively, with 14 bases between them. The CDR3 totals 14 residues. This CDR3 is CASTPRGEYNEQFF. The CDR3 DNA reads TGTGCCAGCACCCCCCGGGGTGAGTACAATGAGCAGTTCTTC.

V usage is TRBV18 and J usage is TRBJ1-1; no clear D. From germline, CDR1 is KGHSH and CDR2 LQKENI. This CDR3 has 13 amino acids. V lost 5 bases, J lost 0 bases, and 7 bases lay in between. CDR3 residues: CASSSIMNTEAFF. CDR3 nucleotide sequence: TGTGCCAGCTCATCAATCATGAACACTGAAGCTTTCTTT. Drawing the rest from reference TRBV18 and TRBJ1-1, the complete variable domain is NAGVMQNPRHLVRRRGQEARLRCSPMKGHSHVYWYRQLPEEGLKFMVYLQKENIIDESGMPKERFSAEFPKEGPSILRIQQVVRGDSAAYFCASSSIMNTEAFFGQGTRLTVV.

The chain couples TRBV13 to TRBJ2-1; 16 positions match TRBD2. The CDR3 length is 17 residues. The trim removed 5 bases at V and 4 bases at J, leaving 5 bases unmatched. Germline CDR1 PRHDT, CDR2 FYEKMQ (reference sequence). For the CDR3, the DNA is TGTGCCAGCAGCGGGGGACTAGCGGGAGGGCCATACAATGAGCAGTTCTTC. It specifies CASSGGLAGGPYNEQFF. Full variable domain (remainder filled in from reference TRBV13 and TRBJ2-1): AAGVIQSPRHLIKEKRETATLKCYPIPRHDTVYWYQQGPGQDPQFLISFYEKMQSDKGSIPDRFSAQQFSDYHSELNMSSLELGDSALYFCASSGGLAGGPYNEQFFGPGTRLTVL.

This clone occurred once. The CDR3 loop reads CASSLGRAAGYTF. The DNA for the CDR3 is TGTGCCAGCAGCTTAGGTCGCGCGGCTGGCTACACCTTC. The rearrangement uses TRBV13 and TRBJ1-2; no clear D. Trimming shortened V by 0 bases and J by 7 bases, and 9 bases separated the two germline ends. The germline CDR1 and CDR2 sequences are PRHDT and FYEKMQ (reference sequence). The CDR3 loop spans 13 amino acids.

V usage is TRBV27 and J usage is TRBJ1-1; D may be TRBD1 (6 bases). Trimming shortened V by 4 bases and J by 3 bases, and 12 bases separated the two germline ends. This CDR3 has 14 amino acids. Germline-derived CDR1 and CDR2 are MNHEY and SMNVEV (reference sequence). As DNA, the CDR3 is TGTGCCAGCAGTTCACAGGGTATATACACTGAAGCTTTCTTT. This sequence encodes CASSSQGIYTEAFF.

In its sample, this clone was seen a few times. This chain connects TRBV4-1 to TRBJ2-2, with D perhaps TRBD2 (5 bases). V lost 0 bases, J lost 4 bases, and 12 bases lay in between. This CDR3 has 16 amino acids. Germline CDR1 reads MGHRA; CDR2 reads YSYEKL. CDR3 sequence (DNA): TGCGCCAGCAGCCAAGAACAAGCGGACCGCACCGGGGAGCTGTTTTTT. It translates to CASSQEQADRTGELFF.

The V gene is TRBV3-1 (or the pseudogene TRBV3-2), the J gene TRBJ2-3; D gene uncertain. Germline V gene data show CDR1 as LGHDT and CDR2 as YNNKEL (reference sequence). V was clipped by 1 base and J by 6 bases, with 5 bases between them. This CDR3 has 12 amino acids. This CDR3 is CASSQASDTQYF. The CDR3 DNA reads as TGTGCCAGCAGCCAAGCCTCTGATACGCAGTATTTT.

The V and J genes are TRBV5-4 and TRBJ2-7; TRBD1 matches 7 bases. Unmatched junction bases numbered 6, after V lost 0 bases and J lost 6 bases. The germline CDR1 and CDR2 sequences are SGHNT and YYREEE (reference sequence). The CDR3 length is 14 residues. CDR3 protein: CASSLGQGVVEQYF. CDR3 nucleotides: TGTGCCAGCAGCTTGGGACAGGGAGTTGTCGAGCAGTACTTC.